The 18 T cell receptor beta chains given below trace back to one sample, sequenced in a study of T cells in Graves' hyperthyroidism and ophthalmopathy. The CDR3 regions of TCR beta were amplified from RNA transcripts. During a first-round RT-PCR of the TCR CDR3, the HTBI primer set was used. TCRdb re-called the multiplex PCR reads with MiXCR, one entry per CDR3 protein. The sample includes some 490,000 distinct CDR3 sequences, about 16% seen only once; the top ten take around 28%. Material: blood. The receptors stem from a woman under 40 with Graves' ophthalmopathy.

This clonotype turned up a few times. The chain uses TRBV20-1 and TRBJ2-3; D is undetermined. The V gene lost 4 bases and the J gene lost 4 bases, with 9 bases spanning the gap. The CDR3 runs to 12 residues. Germline CDR1 DFQATT, CDR2 SNEGSKA (reference sequence). As DNA, the CDR3 is TGCAGTGCTAATGTTCGGGCAGATACGCAGTATTTT. It yields the protein CSANVRADTQYF.

The chain couples TRBV27 to TRBJ2-1, with 7 bases fitting TRBD2. The CDR3 contains 15 residues. Germline V gene sequence: CDR1 MNHEY, CDR2 SMNVEV (reference sequence). V lost 3 bases, J lost 8 bases, and 10 bases stayed unmatched. Here the CDR3 DNA reads TGTGCCAGCAGTTTTTTTAGCGGGTCTTTCTATGAGCAGTTCTTC. Its protein product is CASSFFSGSFYEQFF.

This clonotype was counted ten times or more. The chain is built from TRBV30 and TRBJ2-7; maybe TRBD2 (5 bases). From germline, CDR1 is GTSNPN and CDR2 SVGIG (reference sequence). The V end was cut by 7 bases, the J end by 0 bases, with 13 bases between. The CDR3 consists of 13 residues. The CDR3: CALSGGDSYEQYF. CDR3 bases: TGTGCCTTGAGCGGAGGAGACTCCTACGAGCAGTACTTC.

This clonotype was seen many times. This rearrangement joins TRBV7-9 to TRBJ1-1; D is uncertain. Trimming stripped 6 bases from V and 2 bases from J, with 10 bases between. Germline values: CDR1 SEHNR, CDR2 FQNEAQ (reference sequence). This CDR3 is 13 amino acids long. The CDR3 sequence is CASRETENTEAFF. The DNA of the CDR3 is TGTGCCAGCAGAGAGACCGAAAACACTGAAGCTTTCTTT.

In its sample, this clonotype was seen many times. The rearrangement uses TRBV20-1 and TRBJ2-3, with 10 bases aligning to TRBD1. Germline V gene lookup returns CDR1 DFQATT and CDR2 SNEGSKA (reference sequence). With 3 bases clipped from V and 0 bases from J, the junction kept 3 bases outside the gene matches. CDR3 length equals 15 residues. In nucleotides, the CDR3 is TGCAGTGCTAGGGGGGACAGGGGAAGCACAGATACGCAGTATTTT. It encodes CSARGDRGSTDTQYF.

In this sample, this clonotype turned up a few times. V gene TRBV20-1 combines with J gene TRBJ2-1; tentative D call: TRBD1 (6 bases). V shed 1 base and J shed 0 bases, with 16 bases lying between them. The germline gives CDR1 DFQATT, CDR2 SNEGSKA (reference sequence). This CDR3 is 17 amino acids long. CDR3 region: CSARGGIETGSYNEQFF. The CDR3 coding sequence is TGCAGTGCTAGAGGGGGGATTGAGACAGGCTCCTACAATGAGCAGTTCTTC.

The chain employs TRBV9 and TRBJ1-3; a possible D gene is TRBD1 (6 bases). Germline lookup yields CDR1 SGDLS and CDR2 YYNGEE. This CDR3 has 15 amino acids. Deletions cut 0 bases from V and 2 bases from J, with 9 bases between. CDR3: CASSVGTGPGNTIYF. CDR3 coding DNA: TGTGCCAGCAGCGTAGGAACAGGGCCTGGAAACACCATATATTTT.

This clonotype has ten or more counts. The chain links TRBV20-1 to TRBJ2-7, with D unresolved. The CDR3 is 12 residues long. V shed 0 bases and J shed 4 bases, with 7 bases lying between them. Germline V gives CDR1 DFQATT, CDR2 SNEGSKA (reference sequence). CDR3 DNA: TGCAGTGCTAGAGATATCGGGTACGAGCAGTACTTC. This gives the protein CSARDIGYEQYF.

This clonotype has a count of ten or more. J is TRBJ1-1 and V is TRBV2; 7 positions match TRBD1. J lost 0 bases, V lost 9 bases, and 7 bases had no gene match. CDR1 and CDR2 from the germline V gene are SNHLY and FYNNEI. CDR3 length: 14 residues. CDR3 residues: CASTGTVMNTEAFF. Written as DNA, the CDR3 is TGTGCCAGTACCGGGACAGTCATGAACACTGAAGCTTTCTTT.

This clonotype was observed a few times. V gene TRBV3-1 combines with J gene TRBJ2-1; 10 bases map to TRBD2. This CDR3 has 16 amino acids. J was trimmed by 6 bases and V by 1 base; bases with no gene match: 6. The germline CDR1 and CDR2 sequences are LGHDT and YNNKEL (reference sequence). The CDR3 bases are TGTGCCAGCAGCCAAGGAGCGGGAGGGCCCCTCAATGAGCAGTTCTTC. This codes for CASSQGAGGPLNEQFF.

V and J are TRBV30 and TRBJ2-2; D remains ambiguous. The germline V gene encodes CDR1 GTSNPN and CDR2 SVGIG (reference sequence). There are 14 residues in the CDR3. Trimming stripped 3 bases from V and 5 bases from J, with 13 bases between. The DNA of the CDR3 is TGTGCCTGGAGCGGGCCAAAGAAGACCGGGGAGCTGTTTTTT. It yields the protein CAWSGPKKTGELFF.

This clonotype was seen many times. V usage is TRBV7-8 and J usage is TRBJ2-7, with 7 bases lining up with TRBD1. The ends lost 1 base at V and 3 bases at J; junction bases unmatched: 9. In germline, CDR1 is SGHVS, CDR2 FQNEAQ. The length of the CDR3 is 16 residues. CDR3 loop: CASSLGWDSPVYEQYF. DNA of the CDR3: TGTGCCAGCAGCTTAGGGTGGGACAGCCCTGTCTACGAGCAGTACTTC.

This chain uses TRBV19 with TRBJ2-3; D uncertain. The CDR3 runs 13 residues. CDR1 and CDR2 (germline): LNHDA, SQIVND (reference sequence). V lost 4 bases, J lost 5 bases, and 10 bases lay in between. CDR3 region: CASSKGWGDTQYF. As DNA, the CDR3 is TGTGCCAGTAGTAAGGGATGGGGAGATACGCAGTATTTT.

On this clonotype itself: Germline and junction disagree at one end, which may indicate a read error. The rearrangement links TRBV10-3 to TRBJ2-2; TRBD1 is a possible D gene (5 bases). Germline V gene lookup returns CDR1 ENHRY and CDR2 SYGVKD. The CDR3 runs 13 residues. In DNA form, the CDR3 reads TGTGCCGTCAGACAGCTGAACACCGGGGAGCTGTTTTTT. Translating gives CAVRQLNTGELFF.

This clonotype was seen many times. The gene calls are TRBV11-2 and TRBJ2-4, with D unresolved. V was cut by 6 bases and J by 2 bases, with 14 bases left in between. Germline V CDR1 and CDR2: SGHAT, FQNNGV. The length of the CDR3 is 15 residues. The CDR3 DNA reads TGTGCCAGCAGAACTTCAACTGTTCCCAAAAACATTCAGTACTTC. This sequence encodes CASRTSTVPKNIQYF.

This CDR3 reads CASSPGDGNYEQYF. The DNA for the CDR3 is TGTGCCAGCTCACCCGGGGACGGAAACTACGAGCAGTACTTC. The rearrangement uses TRBV18 and TRBJ2-7, with D perhaps being TRBD1 or TRBD2 (5 bases each). There are 14 residues in the CDR3. V was cut by 3 bases and J by 3 bases, with 12 bases left in between. Germline V gene data show CDR1 as KGHSH and CDR2 as LQKENI.

This clonotype has a count of ten or more. The V and J genes are TRBV20-1 and TRBJ2-7; 11 positions match TRBD2. Germline assignment: CDR1 DFQATT and CDR2 SNEGSKA (reference sequence). The CDR3 consists of 15 residues. V dropped 5 bases and J dropped 10; count of bases not matched to a gene: 16. The CDR3 reads CSASPLAGGLVDQYF. The CDR3 nucleotides read TGCAGTGCTTCTCCTCTAGCGGGGGGCCTTGTTGATCAGTACTTC.

This clonotype was seen more than once but under ten times. This chain links TRBV4-3 with TRBJ2-3, with D hard to call. The germline CDR1 and CDR2 sequences are LGHNA and YSLEER. The CDR3 sequence is 14 residues long. Trimming took 0 bases from V and 5 from J, leaving 9 bases between them. This CDR3 reads CASSQEVRGDTQYF. The CDR3 bases are TGCGCCAGCAGCCAAGAGGTCAGAGGAGATACGCAGTATTTT.